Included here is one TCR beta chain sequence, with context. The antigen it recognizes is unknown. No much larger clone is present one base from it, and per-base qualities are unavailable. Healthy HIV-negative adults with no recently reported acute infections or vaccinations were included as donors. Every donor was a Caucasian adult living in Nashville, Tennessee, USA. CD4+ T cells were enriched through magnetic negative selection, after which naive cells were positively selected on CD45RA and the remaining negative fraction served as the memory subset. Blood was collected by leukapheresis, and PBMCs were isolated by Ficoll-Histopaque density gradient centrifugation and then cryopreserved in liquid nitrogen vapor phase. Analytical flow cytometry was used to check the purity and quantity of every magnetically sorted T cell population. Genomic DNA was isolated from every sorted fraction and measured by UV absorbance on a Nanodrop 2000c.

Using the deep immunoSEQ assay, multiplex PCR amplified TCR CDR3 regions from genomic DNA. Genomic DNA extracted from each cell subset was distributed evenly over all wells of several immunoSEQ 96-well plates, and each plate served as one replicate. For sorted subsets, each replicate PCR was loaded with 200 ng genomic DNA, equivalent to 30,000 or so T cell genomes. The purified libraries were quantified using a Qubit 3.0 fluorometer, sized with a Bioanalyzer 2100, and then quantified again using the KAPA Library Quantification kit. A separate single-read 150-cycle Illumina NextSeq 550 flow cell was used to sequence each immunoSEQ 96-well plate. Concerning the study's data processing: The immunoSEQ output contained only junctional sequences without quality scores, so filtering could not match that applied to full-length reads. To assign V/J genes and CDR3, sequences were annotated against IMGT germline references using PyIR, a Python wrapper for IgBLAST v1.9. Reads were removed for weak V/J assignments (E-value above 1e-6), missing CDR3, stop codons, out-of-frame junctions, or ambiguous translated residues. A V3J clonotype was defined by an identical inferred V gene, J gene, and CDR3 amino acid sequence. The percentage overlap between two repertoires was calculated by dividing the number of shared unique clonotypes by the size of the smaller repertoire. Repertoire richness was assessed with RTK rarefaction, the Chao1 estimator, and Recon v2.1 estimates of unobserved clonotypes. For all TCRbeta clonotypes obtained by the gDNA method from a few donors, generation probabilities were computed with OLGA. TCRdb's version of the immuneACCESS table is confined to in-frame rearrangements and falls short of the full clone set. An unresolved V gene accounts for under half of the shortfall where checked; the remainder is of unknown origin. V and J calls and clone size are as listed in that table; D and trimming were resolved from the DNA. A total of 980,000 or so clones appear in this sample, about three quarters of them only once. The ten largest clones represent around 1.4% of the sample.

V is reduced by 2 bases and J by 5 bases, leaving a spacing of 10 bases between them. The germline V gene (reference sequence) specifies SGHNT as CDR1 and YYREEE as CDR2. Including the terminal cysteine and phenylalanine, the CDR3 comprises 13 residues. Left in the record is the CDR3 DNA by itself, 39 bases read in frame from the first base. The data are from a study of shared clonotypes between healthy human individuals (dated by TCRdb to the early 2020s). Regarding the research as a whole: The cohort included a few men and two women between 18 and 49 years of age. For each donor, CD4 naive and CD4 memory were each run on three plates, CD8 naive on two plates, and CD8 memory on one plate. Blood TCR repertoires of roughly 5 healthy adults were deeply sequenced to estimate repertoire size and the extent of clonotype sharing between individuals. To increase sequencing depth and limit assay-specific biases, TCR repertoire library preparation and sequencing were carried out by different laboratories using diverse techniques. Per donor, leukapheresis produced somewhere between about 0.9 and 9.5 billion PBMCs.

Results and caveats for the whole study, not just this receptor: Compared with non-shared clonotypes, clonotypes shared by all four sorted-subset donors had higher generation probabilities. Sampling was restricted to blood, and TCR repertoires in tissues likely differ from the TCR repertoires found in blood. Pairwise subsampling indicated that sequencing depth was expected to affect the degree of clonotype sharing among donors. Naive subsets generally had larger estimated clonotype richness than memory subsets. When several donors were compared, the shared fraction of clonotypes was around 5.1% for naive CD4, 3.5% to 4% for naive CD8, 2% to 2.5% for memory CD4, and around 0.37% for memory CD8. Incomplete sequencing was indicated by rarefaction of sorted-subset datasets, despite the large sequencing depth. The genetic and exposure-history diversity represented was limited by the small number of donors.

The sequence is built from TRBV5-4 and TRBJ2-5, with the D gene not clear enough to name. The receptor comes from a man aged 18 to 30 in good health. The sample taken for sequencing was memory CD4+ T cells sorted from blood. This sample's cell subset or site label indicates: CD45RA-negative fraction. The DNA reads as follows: TGTGCCAGCAGCTTATCGTCGATGGAGACCCAGTACTTC. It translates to CASSLSSMETQYF. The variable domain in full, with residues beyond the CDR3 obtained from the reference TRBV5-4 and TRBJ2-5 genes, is ETGVTQSPTHLIKTRGQQVTLRCSSQSGHNTVSWYQQALGQGPQFIFQYYREEENGRGNFPPRFSGLQFPNYSSELNVNALELDDSALYLCASSLSSMETQYFGPGTRLLVL.